Sequencing of this T cell receptor (beta chain) was carried out in a study of T cell changes during pregnancy in multiple sclerosis. Data came from immunoSEQ multiplex PCR; TCRdb stores just in-frame clones and leaves some out. The sample lists about 36,000 clones, 75% to 90% occurring once. This CDR3 region has 14 residues. J lost 8 bases, V lost 8 bases, and 14 bases had no gene match. Germline CDR1 reads SEHNR; CDR2 reads FQNEAQ (reference sequence). The source is a female donor with multiple sclerosis, enrolled in a pregnancy study. J is TRBJ1-2 and V is TRBV7-9; 7 nucleotides align to TRBD1. This specimen consisted of CD8+ T cells from peripheral blood mononuclear cells, obtained in the third trimester of pregnancy. CDR3 in amino acids: CASGGSGGRWGYTF. CDR3 nucleotides: TGTGCCAGCGGCGGATCAGGGGGAAGATGGGGCTACACCTTC.